The T cell receptor beta chain described here comes from a study of brain T cells in children with intractable seizures. Data came from immunoSEQ multiplex PCR; TCRdb stores just in-frame clones and leaves some out. The sample contains about 340,000 clones, 93% of which appear only once. Documented time point: blood from clinic visit 5 months post-surgery; TSC patient then seizure free. This clonotype was sampled from a boy under two years old with tuberous sclerosis and intractable seizures. The sample in question was peripheral blood, obtained roughly 5 months after surgery.

The DNA of the CDR3 is TGTGCCAGCAGTGAAGCGGGGAGGGGCTATGGCTACACCTTC. Translated: CASSEAGRGYGYTF. The J gene is TRBJ1-2, the V gene TRBV6-1; TRBD1 might be the D (5 bases). Germline CDR1 and CDR2: MNHNS and SASEGT. The CDR3 is 14 residues long. With 0 bases removed from V and 4 bases from J, the gap between germline ends came to 9 bases.